This T cell receptor (beta chain) comes out of a study of cytomegalovirus exposure and HLA in healthy donors. Study-level background: In a later analysis, the 90 to 150 validation repertoires were reported to have used the same platform as the roughly 730 first-cohort repertoires. Study-level points and caveats: According to a later analysis, TCR clusters from the first cohort tended to co-occur in the 90 to 150 validation repertoires. Using the classifier, cytomegalovirus status was reportedly diagnosed with high specificity and sensitivity.

Remarks on this clone: The target antigen is unknown.

Donors came from a validation cohort of 95 to 150 subjects, distinct from the first 666-subject cohort. Assay used: immunoSEQ multiplex PCR; TCRdb lists only in-frame clones, some missing. The repertoire holds some 230,000 clones, with about nine tenths as singletons. The CDR3 spans 16 residues. V was pared by 7 bases and J by 5 bases, with 22 bases between. CDR1 SGHRS and CDR2 YFSETQ come from the germline V gene. The sample comprised PBMCs. The chain couples TRBV5-1 to TRBJ2-1, with D perhaps matching TRBD2 (6 bases). The receptor was isolated from a young woman in good health and CMV-seronegative. The CDR3 region has the DNA TGCGCCAGCGCCCCCCTCGCCGGGACTGCGAACAATGAGCAGTTCTTC. Its protein is CASAPLAGTANNEQFF.